This T cell receptor beta chain derives from a study of blood T cells in healthy people across ages. This clonotype appeared a few times. Its matching antigen is unknown. For the second PCR, which ran for roughly 7 to 11 cycles, a sample-barcoded 5' primer and a J-beta primer mix were used. TCRdb ran MiXCR on the 5' RACE reads and lists one entry per CDR3 protein. The table has about 1,500,000 distinct CDR3 sequences, roughly 27% seen once. PBMCs numbering at least 6.5 million were isolated per sample. Findings of the study overall: There were more naive CD4+ cells and higher diversity in long-lived donors than in aged donors.

The TCR was taken from a woman in her twenties or thirties in good health. The material sequenced was blood.

The CDR3 sequence: CASSPAGRDNTGELFF. CDR3 nucleotide sequence: TGTGCCAGCAGCCCCGCCGGCAGGGACAACACCGGGGAGCTGTTTTTT. The rearrangement joins TRBV4-2 to TRBJ2-2; D might be TRBD1 or TRBD2, each matching 5 bases. Germline values: CDR1 LGHNA, CDR2 YNFKEQ. Trimming stripped 4 bases from V and 2 bases from J, with 14 bases between. The CDR3 spans 16 residues.